The next 12 T cell receptor beta chains were all read from a single sample in a study of human T cells and chemical hapten exposure. TCRdb used MiXCR to reprocess the RACE reads, holding one entry per CDR3 protein. The repertoire holds roughly 100,000 distinct CDR3 sequences, with 12% as singletons. Stated time point: pre-sensitization, week 0. Treatment of the sample: therapeutic diphenylcyclopropenone sensitization with weekly scalp DPC. The sequencing used whole blood, collected in connection with sensitization to the hapten diphenylcyclopropenone (DPC). The source of these receptors is a woman in her fifties or sixties with alopecia areata. Some clones in this sample may be carry-over from other donors' samples.

This clonotype appeared many times. This chain connects TRBV20-1 to TRBJ2-2; D gene ambiguous. V lost 6 bases, J lost 5 bases, and 16 bases lay in between. This CDR3 is 14 amino acids long. CDR1 and CDR2 (germline): DFQATT, SNEGSKA (reference sequence). The CDR3 coding sequence is TGCAGTGCCATTACCGGTTTTATGACCGGGGAGCTGTTTTTT. It specifies CSAITGFMTGELFF.

The genes are TRBV29-1 and TRBJ2-5; D not resolved. This CDR3 is built from 12 residues. Trimming removed 7 bases at V and 2 bases at J, with 11 bases between. CDR1 SQVTM and CDR2 ANQGSEA come from the germline V gene. CDR3 in DNA: TGCAGCGAATTAACCTTTCAAGAGACCCAGTACTTC. Its translation: CSELTFQETQYF.

This clonotype was seen at least ten times. This chain uses TRBV7-8 with TRBJ1-3; possibly TRBD1 for D (5 bases). Germline CDR1 reads SGHVS; CDR2 reads FQNEAQ. CDR3 length equals 16 residues. Trimming left V 5 bases short and J 2 bases short, with 16 bases between. The CDR3: CASSLGPLPAGNTIYF. CDR3 DNA: TGTGCCAGCAGCCTGGGACCACTACCTGCTGGAAACACCATATATTTT.

The chain employs TRBV5-5 and TRBJ2-3; 7 bases are shared with TRBD2. Germline V gives CDR1 SGHKS, CDR2 YYEKEE (reference sequence). This CDR3 region has 14 residues. The ends lost 4 bases at V and 4 bases at J; junction bases unmatched: 6. The CDR3 nucleotides are TGTGCCAGCAGCCCCCGGGAGGTCTCAGATACGCAGTATTTT. Encoded protein: CASSPREVSDTQYF.

The V and J genes are TRBV29-1 and TRBJ2-7, with D unresolved. Trimming took 3 bases from V and 2 from J, leaving 5 bases between them. Germline lookup yields CDR1 SQVTM and CDR2 ANQGSEA. This CDR3 comprises 11 residues. This CDR3 reads CSVELAYEQYF. The CDR3 coding sequence is TGCAGCGTTGAGCTAGCCTACGAGCAGTACTTC.

This clonotype has more than one count but fewer than ten. This rearrangement joins TRBV7-9 to TRBJ1-1, with no clear D. The CDR3 length is 13 residues. The V end lost 1 base, the J end lost 4 bases, and 7 bases lay between the germline ends. Per the germline V gene, CDR1 is SEHNR and CDR2 is FQNEAQ (reference sequence). The CDR3 protein is CASSLDVGTEAFF. As DNA, the CDR3 is TGTGCCAGCAGCTTAGATGTTGGCACTGAAGCTTTCTTT.

This clonotype was observed at least ten times. The chain links TRBV18 to TRBJ2-1; D is unclear. The V and J ends lost 2 bases and 2 bases respectively, with 16 bases between them. In germline, CDR1 is KGHSH, CDR2 LQKENI. CDR3 length equals 17 residues. CDR3: CASSPNPLGTTYNEQFF. The CDR3 DNA sequence: TGTGCCAGCTCACCAAATCCCCTAGGAACGACCTACAATGAGCAGTTCTTC.

The chain has TRBV7-9 and TRBJ2-5; 10 bases match TRBD2. The CDR3 is 15 amino acids. Germline-derived CDR1 and CDR2 are SEHNR and FQNEAQ (reference sequence). V was clipped by 10 bases and J by 3 bases; unmatched bases: 11. CDR3 sequence: CATSTGTSAKETQYF. CDR3 coding DNA: TGTGCCACCTCCACCGGGACTAGCGCCAAAGAGACCCAGTACTTC.

This clonotype was observed a handful of times. This rearrangement joins TRBV4-1 to TRBJ2-7; D may correspond to TRBD1 or TRBD2 (6 bases each). This CDR3 region has 17 residues. Germline V gene data show CDR1 as MGHRA and CDR2 as YSYEKL. The V gene lost 5 bases and the J gene lost 1 base, with 21 bases spanning the gap. CDR3 amino acids: CASSINWGATPSYEQYF. CDR3 in DNA: TGCGCCAGCAGCATCAATTGGGGGGCGACGCCTTCCTACGAGCAGTACTTC.

This rearrangement joins TRBV5-1 to TRBJ2-2; 9 bases agree with TRBD1. CDR3 length: 18 residues. Germline CDR1 is SGHRS and CDR2 is YFSETQ. The J segment lost 2 bases and the V segment lost 5 bases, leaving 13 bases of the junction unmatched. The CDR3 region is CASRSGTGTGFNTGELFF. In DNA, the CDR3 is TGCGCCAGCAGGTCCGGAACTGGGACAGGGTTTAACACCGGGGAGCTGTTTTTT.

V and J are TRBV24-1 and TRBJ2-5, with D possibly being TRBD1 or TRBD2 (6 bases each). The length of the CDR3 is 14 residues. V was pared by 2 bases and J by 6 bases, with 12 bases between. CDR1 is KGHDR and CDR2 is SFDVKD in the germline V gene. This chain's CDR3 is CATSDSRDIKTQYF. The CDR3 DNA reads as TGTGCCACCAGTGATTCGCGGGACATTAAGACCCAGTACTTC.

This clonotype was found many times. The V call is TRBV4-2, the J call TRBJ2-7, with 8 bases that match TRBD1. V shed 6 bases and J 0 bases; nucleotides not matched to a gene: 1. Germline V gene sequence: CDR1 LGHNA, CDR2 YNFKEQ. This CDR3 spans 13 amino acids. CDR3 residues: CASSTGGSYEQYF. The CDR3 DNA reads as TGTGCCAGCAGTACAGGGGGCTCCTACGAGCAGTACTTC.